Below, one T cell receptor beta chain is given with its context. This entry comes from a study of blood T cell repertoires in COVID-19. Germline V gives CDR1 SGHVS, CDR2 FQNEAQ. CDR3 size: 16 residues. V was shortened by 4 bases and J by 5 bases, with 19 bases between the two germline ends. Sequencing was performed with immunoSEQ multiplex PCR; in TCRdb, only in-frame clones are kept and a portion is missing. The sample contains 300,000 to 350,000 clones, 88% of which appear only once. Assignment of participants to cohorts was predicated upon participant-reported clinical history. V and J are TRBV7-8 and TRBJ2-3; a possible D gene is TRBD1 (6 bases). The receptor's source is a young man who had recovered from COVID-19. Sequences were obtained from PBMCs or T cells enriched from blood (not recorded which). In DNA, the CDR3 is TGTGCCAGCAGCTCCCCCTGGGGGCAGGGGAGAGATACGCAGTATTTT. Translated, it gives CASSSPWGQGRDTQYF.